This passage covers 26 T cell receptor beta chains from one sample sequenced in a study of T cell responses to AZD1222 COVID-19 vaccine. TCRdb keeps only in-frame clones here, not all; method: immunoSEQ multiplex PCR. Of some 140,000 clones listed, about 90% are singletons. The sequencing used peripheral blood, collected on day 0 of AZD1222 vaccination. The receptors here all came from an adult in good health.

The chain couples TRBV6-4 to TRBJ1-2; perhaps TRBD1 as D (6 bases). Trimming took off 6 bases at V and 5 bases at J, with 13 bases between the two ends. CDR3 length: 13 amino acids. Germline CDR1 is MRHNA and CDR2 is SNTAGT. The CDR3 bases are TGTGCCAGCAGGGCACAGGGTGAATATGGCTACACCTTC. Protein sequence: CASRAQGEYGYTF.

The V and J genes are TRBV19 and TRBJ2-6; D possibly matches TRBD1 or TRBD2 (5 bases each). The CDR3 totals 18 residues. Germline lookup yields CDR1 LNHDA and CDR2 SQIVND (reference sequence). The V and J ends lost 6 bases and 0 bases respectively, with 18 bases between them. CDR3 DNA sequence: TGTGCCAGTAGCTTAAGAGGGGACGGCGGCTCTGGGGCCAACGTCCTGACTTTC. Translation: CASSLRGDGGSGANVLTF.

This rearrangement joins TRBV11-3 to TRBJ2-2; 13 bases line up with TRBD2. Germline V gene data show CDR1 as SGHNT and CDR2 as YENEEA. With V trimmed by 3 bases and J by 7 bases, 8 bases remained unmatched. The CDR3 sequence is 17 residues long. The CDR3 reads CASSFRTSGSLDGELFF. For the CDR3, the DNA is TGTGCCAGCAGCTTTAGGACTAGCGGGAGCTTGGACGGGGAGCTGTTTTTT. Full variable domain (remainder filled in from reference TRBV11-3 and TRBJ2-2): EAGVVQSPRYKIIEKKQPVAFWCNPISGHNTLYWYLQNLGQGPELLIRYENEEAVDDSQLPKDRFSAERLKGVDSTLKIQPAELGDSAVYLCASSFRTSGSLDGELFFGEGSRLTVL.

This chain joins TRBV18 and TRBJ1-2; 9 bases are shared with TRBD1. In germline, CDR1 is KGHSH, CDR2 LQKENI. The CDR3 has 13 amino acids. V dropped 3 bases and J dropped 4; count of bases not matched to a gene: 0. CDR3 protein: CASSPGQGYGYTF. DNA of the CDR3: TGTGCCAGCTCACCGGGACAGGGCTATGGCTACACCTTC.

This chain uses TRBV6-2 or TRBV6-3 with TRBJ2-3, with 11 bases fitting TRBD1. The CDR3 is made up of 16 amino acids. The V and J ends lost 2 bases and 8 bases, in that order; junction bases with no gene match: 9. Germline-derived CDR1 and CDR2 are MNHEY and SVGEGT. Written as DNA, the CDR3 is TGTGCCAGCAGTTACCTCGGACAGGGGGCTCGGTCTACGCAGTATTTT. It yields the protein CASSYLGQGARSTQYF.

This chain links TRBV7-2 with TRBJ1-5, with 7 bases identical to TRBD1. With V trimmed by 4 bases and J by 7 bases, 7 bases remained unmatched. The CDR3 is made up of 14 amino acids. Looked up from germline, CDR1 is SGHTA and CDR2 is FQGNSA. The CDR3 sequence is CASSSQGFLQPQHF. The CDR3 DNA follows: TGTGCCAGCAGCTCACAGGGGTTCTTGCAGCCCCAGCATTTT.

This rearrangement joins TRBV7-9 to TRBJ1-6, with D tentatively TRBD1 (5 bases). V was clipped by 3 bases and J by 6 bases, with 6 bases between them. This CDR3 contains 13 residues. Germline values: CDR1 SEHNR, CDR2 FQNEAQ (reference sequence). CDR3 DNA: TGTGCCAGCAGCTTGACAGCTAATTCACCCCTCCACTTT. It codes for CASSLTANSPLHF.

The chain recombines TRBV9 with TRBJ1-2, with D possibly being TRBD1 (5 bases). The CDR3 length is 16 residues. Germline-derived CDR1 and CDR2 are SGDLS and YYNGEE. Trimming stripped 0 bases from V and 4 bases from J, with 16 bases between. The DNA for the CDR3 is TGTGCCAGCAGCGTAGAGGCAGGTCCTGGGGGCTATGGCTACACCTTC. It yields the protein CASSVEAGPGGYGYTF.

A note on this clone: Other DNA sequences of this sample code for an identical CDR3. For the CDR3, the DNA is TGTGCCATCAGTGTCCAGGGAGGGGAAGCTTTCTTT. Translated, it gives CAISVQGGEAFF. The genes are TRBV10-3 and TRBJ1-1; possibly TRBD1 for D (5 bases). The CDR3 runs 12 residues. The ends were cut back, 4 bases at V and 8 bases at J, with 11 bases in the middle. Germline assignment: CDR1 ENHRY and CDR2 SYGVKD.

The rearrangement uses TRBV5-6 and TRBJ2-5; a possible D gene is TRBD2 (5 bases). V lost 0 bases to trimming and J lost 5 bases, with 14 bases between them. This CDR3 contains 15 residues. Germline CDR1 is SGHDT and CDR2 is YYEEEE. Here the CDR3 reads CASSLGGSAVETQYF. In nucleotides, the CDR3 is TGTGCCAGCAGCTTGGGAGGGAGCGCAGTCGAGACCCAGTACTTC.

The chain couples TRBV7-3 to TRBJ2-1; no clear D gene. The germline V gene encodes CDR1 SGHTA and CDR2 FQGTGA. The V end was cut by 2 bases, the J end by 4 bases, with 9 bases between. The CDR3 is made up of 14 amino acids. The chain's CDR3 is CASSLFHGYNEQFF. CDR3 in DNA: TGTGCCAGCAGCTTATTCCACGGTTACAATGAGCAGTTCTTC.

This rearrangement joins TRBV19 to TRBJ1-5; D ambiguous. Germline loops: CDR1 LNHDA, CDR2 SQIVND (reference sequence). V was trimmed by 7 bases and J by 0 bases, leaving 16 bases between them. The CDR3 has 16 residues. The CDR3 DNA follows: TGTGCCAGTACCTTCCAGGCAACTTATAGCAATCAGCCCCAGCATTTT. Its translation: CASTFQATYSNQPQHF.

The rearrangement links TRBV5-4 to TRBJ2-5; D unclear. The CDR3 loop spans 11 amino acids. Trimming pared 0 bases from V and 11 bases from J, leaving 8 bases between. Germline V lookup: CDR1 SGHNT, CDR2 YYREEE (reference sequence). CDR3 in DNA: TGTGCCAGCAGCTTGGGGCTGAAACAGTACTTC. Its protein product is CASSLGLKQYF.

The J gene is TRBJ1-5, the V gene TRBV4-3; no reliable D call. Germline CDR1 reads LGHNA; CDR2 reads YSLEER. The CDR3 consists of 16 residues. Deletions cut 0 bases from V and 8 bases from J, with 17 bases between. As DNA, the CDR3 is TGCGCCAGCAGCCAAGACGTAGGGCCAGCGTCGAAGCCCCAGCATTTT. It is translated as CASSQDVGPASKPQHF.

The V and J genes are TRBV4-1 and TRBJ1-6, with D unresolved. The CDR3 sequence is 18 residues long. From germline, CDR1 is MGHRA and CDR2 YSYEKL. Trimming stripped 2 bases from V and 7 bases from J, with 21 bases between. In DNA, the CDR3 is TGCGCCAGCAGCCAAAGTGGGAGGGCCGGGTCCTTAAATTCACCCCTCCACTTT. Translating gives CASSQSGRAGSLNSPLHF.

This clone has more than one count but fewer than ten. The V gene is TRBV27, the J gene TRBJ2-6; D unresolved. There are 15 residues in the CDR3. Germline CDR1 reads MNHEY; CDR2 reads SMNVEV (reference sequence). V lost 6 bases and J lost 2, with 11 bases in between. CDR3 DNA sequence: TGTGCCAGCAGGCCCCTTTTGACTGGGGCCAACGTCCTGACTTTC. It encodes CASRPLLTGANVLTF.

The rearrangement joins TRBV19 to TRBJ2-5; D may match TRBD1 or TRBD2 (5 bases each). The CDR3 extends over 15 amino acids. Germline CDR1 reads LNHDA; CDR2 reads SQIVND (reference sequence). Trimming stripped 4 bases from V and 5 bases from J, with 17 bases between. CDR3 loop: CASSSRGASSETQYF. The CDR3 DNA is TGTGCCAGTAGTAGCCGGGGCGCGTCGAGCGAGACCCAGTACTTC. The variable domain in full, completed from reference TRBV19 and TRBJ2-5, reads DGGITQSPKYLFRKEGQNVTLSCEQNLNHDAMYWYRQDPGQGLRLIYYSQIVNDFQKGDIAEGYSVSREKKESFPLTVTSAQKNPTAFYLCASSSRGASSETQYFGPGTRLLVL.

The table lists this clone with a count of one. The V and J genes are TRBV7-2 and TRBJ1-1; tentative D call: TRBD1 (6 bases). The germline V gene has CDR1 SGHTA and CDR2 FQGNSA. The V gene lost 5 bases and the J gene lost 0 bases, with 10 bases spanning the gap. The CDR3 covers 14 residues. The CDR3 DNA is TGTGCCAGCAGCGGGGGGCGGATGAACACTGAAGCTTTCTTT. As protein: CASSGGRMNTEAFF.

The V and J genes are TRBV4-2 and TRBJ2-7; 8 bases match TRBD2. Trimming removed 5 bases from V and 4 bases from J; junction bases left unmatched: 7. Germline loops: CDR1 LGHNA, CDR2 YNFKEQ. This CDR3 has 14 amino acids. The CDR3 DNA is TGTGCCAGCAGCGGGTCGGGGGGGCGGTACGAGCAGTACTTC. Protein sequence: CASSGSGGRYEQYF.

This chain uses TRBV10-3 with TRBJ1-2; possibly TRBD1 for D (5 bases). V was trimmed by 0 bases and J by 8 bases, leaving 10 bases between them. Germline V gives CDR1 ENHRY, CDR2 SYGVKD. The CDR3 runs to 13 residues. The CDR3 DNA reads TGTGCCATCAGTGAGTCCAGGGCGGGAGGCTACACCTTC. Protein product: CAISESRAGGYTF.

J is TRBJ2-1 and V is TRBV7-2, with D possibly TRBD1 on 6 matching bases. Germline CDR1 reads SGHTA; CDR2 reads FQGNSA. The CDR3 has 16 amino acids. Trimming cost V 3 bases and J 7 bases, with 19 bases left between them. CDR3 DNA sequence: TGTGCCAGCAGCTTCCTACAGGGTAGAGTCGGAAATGAGCAGTTCTTC. As protein: CASSFLQGRVGNEQFF.

The rearrangement joins TRBV2 to TRBJ2-1; 9 bases fit TRBD1. Germline loops: CDR1 SNHLY, CDR2 FYNNEI. CDR3 size: 14 residues. Trimming removed 7 bases from V and 8 bases from J; junction bases left unmatched: 9. For the CDR3, the DNA is TGTGCCAGCAACTCCTGGGGACAGGGCGATGAGCAGTTCTTC. Translated, it gives CASNSWGQGDEQFF.

The gene calls are TRBV5-6 and TRBJ1-6; tentatively, D is TRBD1 (5 bases). The V and J ends lost 2 bases and 10 bases respectively, with 16 bases between them. The V gene's germline CDR1 is SGHDT and CDR2 YYEEEE. The CDR3 has 15 amino acids. In nucleotides, the CDR3 is TGTGCCAGCAGCTTTGGCGGAAGGGGCGGCTCACCCCTCCACTTT. Its translation: CASSFGGRGGSPLHF. Filled out from reference TRBV5-6 and TRBJ1-6, the complete variable domain reads DAGVTQSPTHLIKTRGQQVTLRCSPKSGHDTVSWYQQALGQGPQFIFQYYEEEERQRGNFPDRFSGHQFPNYSSELNVNALLLGDSALYLCASSFGGRGGSPLHFGNGTRLTVT.

The chain joins TRBV27 to TRBJ1-1; D is unclear. The CDR3 totals 14 residues. Per germline, CDR1 MNHEY and CDR2 SMNVEV (reference sequence). V was clipped by 6 bases and J by 1 base, with 12 bases between them. CDR3 sequence: CASRIGVANTEAFF. The CDR3 DNA reads TGTGCCAGCAGGATCGGGGTGGCGAACACTGAAGCTTTCTTT.

The chain is built from TRBV19 and TRBJ1-2; no clear D. The CDR3 has 13 residues. CDR1 and CDR2 from the germline V gene are LNHDA and SQIVND (reference sequence). Between the trimmed V and J ends, which lost 2 bases and 7 bases, there was a span of 11 bases. CDR3 region: CASSISPTGGYTF. The DNA of the CDR3 is TGTGCCAGTAGTATATCCCCCACCGGTGGCTACACCTTC.

The chain uses TRBV27 and TRBJ1-1; D gene unclear. The CDR3 extends over 12 amino acids. The germline V gene has CDR1 MNHEY and CDR2 SMNVEV (reference sequence). Trimming left V 3 bases short and J 5 bases short, with 7 bases between. The DNA of the CDR3 is TGTGCCAGCAGTTTTAAAGGGACTGAAGCTTTCTTT. Its translation is CASSFKGTEAFF.